The 2 T cell receptor beta chains listed next were all sequenced from one sample in a study of neurological immune-mediated disorders (dated by TCRdb to the late 2010s). Library creation used 5' RACE. The instrument was an Illumina HiSeq 2500. Clones were called with MiXCR by TCRdb after fastp trimmed the public reads at Q25, and only in-frame beta chains were retained. Under each unique CDR3 protein, matching rows form one entry showing the most common genes and DNA. This sample has tens of thousands of distinct CDR3 sequences in its table, and approximately 12% of those were observed once. Of the sample, around 7.6% falls within the top ten clones. Specimen: PBMCs. The receptors come from a man aged 55 to 70 in good health.

This clonotype has ten or more counts. The rearrangement links TRBV7-2 to TRBJ1-2, with TRBD1 identical over 7 bases. Trimming at V came to 5 bases and at J to 2 bases, leaving 8 bases not matched to a gene. The CDR3 consists of 15 residues. The germline V gene encodes CDR1 SGHTA and CDR2 FQGNSA. CDR3 residues: CASSLTGATNYGYTF. The CDR3 coding sequence is TGTGCCAGCAGCCTAACAGGGGCCACCAACTATGGCTACACCTTC. The complete variable domain, with remaining parts taken from reference TRBV7-2 and TRBJ1-2, reads GAGVSQSPSNKVTEKGKDVELRCDPISGHTALYWYRQSLGQGLEFLIYFQGNSAPDKSGLPSDRFSAERTGGSVSTLTIQRTQQEDSAVYLCASSLTGATNYGYTFGSGTRLTVV.

This clonotype has a count of ten or more. This sequence joins TRBV29-1 and TRBJ2-5, with TRBD1 matching over 9 bases. V was pared by 6 bases and J by 3 bases, with 5 bases of the junction left unmatched. Germline-derived CDR1 and CDR2 are SQVTM and ANQGSEA. The CDR3 totals 13 residues. Here the CDR3 reads CSVRDRGKETQYF. CDR3 nucleotide sequence: TGCAGCGTCCGCGACAGGGGGAAAGAGACCCAGTACTTC.